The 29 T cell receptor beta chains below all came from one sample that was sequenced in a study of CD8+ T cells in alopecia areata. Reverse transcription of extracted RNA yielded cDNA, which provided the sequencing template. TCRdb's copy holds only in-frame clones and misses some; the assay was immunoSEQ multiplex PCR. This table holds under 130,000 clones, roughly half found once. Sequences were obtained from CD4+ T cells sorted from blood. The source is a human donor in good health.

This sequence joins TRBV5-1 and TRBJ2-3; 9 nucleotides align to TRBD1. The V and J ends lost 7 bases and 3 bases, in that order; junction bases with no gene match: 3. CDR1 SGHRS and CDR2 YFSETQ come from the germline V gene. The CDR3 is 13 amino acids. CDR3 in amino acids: CASADRGTDTQYF. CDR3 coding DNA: TGCGCCAGCGCGGACAGGGGTACAGATACGCAGTATTTT.

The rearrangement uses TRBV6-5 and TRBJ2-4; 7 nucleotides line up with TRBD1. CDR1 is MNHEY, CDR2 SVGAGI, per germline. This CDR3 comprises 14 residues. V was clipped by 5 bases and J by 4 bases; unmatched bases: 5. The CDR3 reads CASSGRDSKNIQYF. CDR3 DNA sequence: TGTGCCAGCAGTGGCCGGGACAGTAAAAACATTCAGTACTTC.

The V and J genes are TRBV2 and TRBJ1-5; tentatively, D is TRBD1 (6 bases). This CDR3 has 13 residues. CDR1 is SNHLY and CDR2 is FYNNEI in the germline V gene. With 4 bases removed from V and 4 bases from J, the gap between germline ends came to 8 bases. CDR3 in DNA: TGTGCCAGCAGTGGGGGGCCGAATCAGCCCCAGCATTTT. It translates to CASSGGPNQPQHF. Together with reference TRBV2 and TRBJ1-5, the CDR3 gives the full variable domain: EPEVTQTPSHQVTQMGQEVILRCVPISNHLYFYWYRQILGQKVEFLVSFYNNEISEKSEIFDDQFSVERPDGSNFTLKIRSTKLEDSAMYFCASSGGPNQPQHFGDGTRLSIL.

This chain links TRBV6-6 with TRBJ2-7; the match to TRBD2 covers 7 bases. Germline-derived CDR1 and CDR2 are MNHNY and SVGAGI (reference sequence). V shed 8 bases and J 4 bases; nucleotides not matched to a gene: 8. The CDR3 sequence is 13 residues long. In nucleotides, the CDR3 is TGTGCCAGCGCTCGGGGAGGGCTATACGAGCAGTACTTC. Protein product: CASARGGLYEQYF.

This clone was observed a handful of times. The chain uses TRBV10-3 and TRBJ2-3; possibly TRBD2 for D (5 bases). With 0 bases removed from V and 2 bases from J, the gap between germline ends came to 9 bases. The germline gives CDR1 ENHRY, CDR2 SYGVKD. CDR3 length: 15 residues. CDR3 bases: TGTGCCATCAGTGAGTCGGGAGCGAACACAGATACGCAGTATTTT. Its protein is CAISESGANTDTQYF.

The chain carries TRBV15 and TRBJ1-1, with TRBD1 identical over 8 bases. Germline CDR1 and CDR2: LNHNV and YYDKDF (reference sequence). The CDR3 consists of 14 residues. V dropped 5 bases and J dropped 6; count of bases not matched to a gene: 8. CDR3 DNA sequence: TGTGCCACCAGCCGTGGACAGGGTGGCTCTGAAGCTTTCTTT. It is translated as CATSRGQGGSEAFF.

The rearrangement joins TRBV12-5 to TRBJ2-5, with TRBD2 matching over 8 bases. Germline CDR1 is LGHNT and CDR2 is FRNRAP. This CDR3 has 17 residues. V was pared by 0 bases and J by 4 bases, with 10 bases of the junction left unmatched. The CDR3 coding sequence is TGTGCTAGTGGTTTGGTACTTCACCGGGCGGGGGGAGAGACCCAGTACTTC. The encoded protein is CASGLVLHRAGGETQYF.

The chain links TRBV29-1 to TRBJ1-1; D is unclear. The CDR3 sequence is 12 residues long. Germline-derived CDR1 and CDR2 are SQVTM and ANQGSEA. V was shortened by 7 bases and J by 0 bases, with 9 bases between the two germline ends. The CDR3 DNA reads TGCAGCGGGGGAGGCATGAACACTGAAGCTTTCTTT. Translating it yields CSGGGMNTEAFF.

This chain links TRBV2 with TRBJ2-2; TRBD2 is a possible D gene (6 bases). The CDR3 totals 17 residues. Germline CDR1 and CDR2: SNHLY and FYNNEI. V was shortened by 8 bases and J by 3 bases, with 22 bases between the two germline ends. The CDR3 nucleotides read TGTGCCAGCGTAGGCGGTCGGGGGAGTAAGGACACCGGGGAGCTGTTTTTT. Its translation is CASVGGRGSKDTGELFF.

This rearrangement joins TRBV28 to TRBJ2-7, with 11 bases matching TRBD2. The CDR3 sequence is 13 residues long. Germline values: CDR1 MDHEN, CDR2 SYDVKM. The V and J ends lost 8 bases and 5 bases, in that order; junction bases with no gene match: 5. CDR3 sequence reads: CASLAGGVHEQYF. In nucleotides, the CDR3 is TGTGCCAGCCTAGCGGGGGGTGTGCACGAGCAGTACTTC.

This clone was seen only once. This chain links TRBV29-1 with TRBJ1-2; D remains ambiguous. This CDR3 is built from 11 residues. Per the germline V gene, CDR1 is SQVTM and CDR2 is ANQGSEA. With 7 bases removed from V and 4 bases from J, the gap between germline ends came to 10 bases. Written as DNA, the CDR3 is TGCAGCGCTTCTCTGAGCTATGGCTACACCTTC. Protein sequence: CSASLSYGYTF.

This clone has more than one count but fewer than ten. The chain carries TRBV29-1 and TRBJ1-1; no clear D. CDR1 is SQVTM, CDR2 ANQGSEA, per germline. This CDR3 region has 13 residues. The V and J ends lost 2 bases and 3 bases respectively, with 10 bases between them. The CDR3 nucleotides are TGCAGCGTTGAACGTACCGGGTACACTGAAGCTTTCTTT. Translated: CSVERTGYTEAFF. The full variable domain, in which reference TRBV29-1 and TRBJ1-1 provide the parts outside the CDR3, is SAVISQKPSRDICQRGTSLTIQCQVDSQVTMMFWYRQQPGQSLTLIATANQGSEATYESGFVIDKFPISRPNLTFSTLTVSNMSPEDSSIYLCSVERTGYTEAFFGQGTRLTVV.

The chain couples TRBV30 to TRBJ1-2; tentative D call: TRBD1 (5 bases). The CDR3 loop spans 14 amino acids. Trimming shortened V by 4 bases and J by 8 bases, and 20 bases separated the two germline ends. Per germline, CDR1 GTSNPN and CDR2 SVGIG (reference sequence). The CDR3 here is CAWKRALGTLGYTF. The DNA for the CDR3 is TGTGCCTGGAAAAGAGCTCTCGGGACTTTGGGCTACACCTTC.

The CDR3 DNA follows: TGTGCCAGCAGCTTTGCGGGCAAGAACACTGAAGCTTTCTTT. Translated, it gives CASSFAGKNTEAFF. The J gene is TRBJ1-1, the V gene TRBV5-4; D is undetermined. Germline V gene lookup returns CDR1 SGHNT and CDR2 YYREEE (reference sequence). Trimming shortened V by 2 bases and J by 1 base, and 9 bases separated the two germline ends. This CDR3 contains 14 residues.

This CDR3 is CASSQEGEGKVYEQYF. CDR3 bases: TGCGCCAGCAGCCAGGAGGGGGAGGGTAAGGTCTACGAGCAGTACTTC. The chain combines TRBV4-3 with TRBJ2-7; D is perhaps TRBD2 (7 bases). The CDR3 length is 16 residues. The ends were cut back, 3 bases at V and 3 bases at J, with 18 bases in the middle. Germline CDR1 and CDR2: LGHNA and YSLEER.

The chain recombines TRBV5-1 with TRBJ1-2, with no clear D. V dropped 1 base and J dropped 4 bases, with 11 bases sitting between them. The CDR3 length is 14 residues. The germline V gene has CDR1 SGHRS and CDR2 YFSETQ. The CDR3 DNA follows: TGCGCCAGCAGCTTGAGGTGGCAGACCTATGGCTACACCTTC. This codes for CASSLRWQTYGYTF.

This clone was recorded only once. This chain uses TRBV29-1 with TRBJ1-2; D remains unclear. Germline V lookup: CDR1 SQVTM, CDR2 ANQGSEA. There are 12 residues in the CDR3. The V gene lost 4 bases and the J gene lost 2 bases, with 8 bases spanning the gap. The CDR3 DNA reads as TGCAGCGTTGGTGAACTGAACTATGGCTACACCTTC. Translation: CSVGELNYGYTF.

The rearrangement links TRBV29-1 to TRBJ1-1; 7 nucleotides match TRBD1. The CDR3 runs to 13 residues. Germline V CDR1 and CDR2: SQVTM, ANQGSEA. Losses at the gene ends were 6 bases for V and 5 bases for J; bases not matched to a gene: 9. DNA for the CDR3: TGCAGCGTGACGCGACAGGGCGAGACTGAAGCTTTCTTT. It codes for CSVTRQGETEAFF.

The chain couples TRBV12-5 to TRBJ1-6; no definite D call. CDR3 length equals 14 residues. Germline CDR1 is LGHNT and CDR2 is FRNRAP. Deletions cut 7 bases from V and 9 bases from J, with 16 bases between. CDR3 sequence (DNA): TGTGCTAGTGCCCTCCTATCGCTCGGTTCACCCCTCCACTTT. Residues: CASALLSLGSPLHF.

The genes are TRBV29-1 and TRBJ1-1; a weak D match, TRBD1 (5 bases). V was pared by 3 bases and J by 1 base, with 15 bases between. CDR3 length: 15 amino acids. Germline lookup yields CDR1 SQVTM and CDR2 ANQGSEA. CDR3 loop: CSVDPGGWGNTEAFF. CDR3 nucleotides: TGCAGCGTTGACCCCGGGGGGTGGGGGAACACTGAAGCTTTCTTT.

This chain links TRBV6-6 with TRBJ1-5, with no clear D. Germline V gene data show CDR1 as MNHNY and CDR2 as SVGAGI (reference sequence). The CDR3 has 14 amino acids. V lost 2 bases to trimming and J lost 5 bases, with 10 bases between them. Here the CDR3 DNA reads TGTGCCAGCAGTTACATACAGACCGATCAGCCCCAGCATTTT. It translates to CASSYIQTDQPQHF.

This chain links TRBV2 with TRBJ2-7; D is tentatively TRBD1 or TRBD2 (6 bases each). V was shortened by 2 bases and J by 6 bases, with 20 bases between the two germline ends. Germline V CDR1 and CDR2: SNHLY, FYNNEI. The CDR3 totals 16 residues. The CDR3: CASSERGQGWGAEQYF. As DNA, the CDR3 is TGTGCCAGCAGTGAACGGGGCCAGGGTTGGGGGGCCGAGCAGTACTTC.

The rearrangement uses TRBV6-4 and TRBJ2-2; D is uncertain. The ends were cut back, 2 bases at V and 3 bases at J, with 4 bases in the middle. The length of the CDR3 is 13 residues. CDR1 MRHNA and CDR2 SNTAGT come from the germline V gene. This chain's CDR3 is CASSDRDTGELFF. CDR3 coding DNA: TGTGCCAGCAGTGACAGGGACACCGGGGAGCTGTTTTTT.

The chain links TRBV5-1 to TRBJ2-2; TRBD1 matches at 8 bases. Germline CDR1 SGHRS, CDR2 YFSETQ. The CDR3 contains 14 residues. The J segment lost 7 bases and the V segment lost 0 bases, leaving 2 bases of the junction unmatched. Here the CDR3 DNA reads TGCGCCAGCAGCTTGGACGACAGGGGCGGGGAGCTGTTTTTT. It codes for CASSLDDRGGELFF. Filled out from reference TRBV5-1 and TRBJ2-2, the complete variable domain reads KAGVTQTPRYLIKTRGQQVTLSCSPISGHRSVSWYQQTPGQGLQFLFEYFSETQRNKGNFPGRFSGRQFSNSRSEMNVSTLELGDSALYLCASSLDDRGGELFFGEGSRLTVL.

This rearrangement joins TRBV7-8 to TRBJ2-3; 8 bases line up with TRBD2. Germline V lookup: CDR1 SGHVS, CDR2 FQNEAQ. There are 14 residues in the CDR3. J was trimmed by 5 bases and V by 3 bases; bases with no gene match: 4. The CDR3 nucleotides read TGTGCCAGCAGCTTGAGCGGGGGTGTAGATACGCAGTATTTT. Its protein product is CASSLSGGVDTQYF.

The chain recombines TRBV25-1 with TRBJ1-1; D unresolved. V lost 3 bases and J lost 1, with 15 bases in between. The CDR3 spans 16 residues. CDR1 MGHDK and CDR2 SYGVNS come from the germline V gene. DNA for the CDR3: TGTGCCAGCAGTGAGGGCGGCAGCCCTCGGAACACTGAAGCTTTCTTT. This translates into CASSEGGSPRNTEAFF.

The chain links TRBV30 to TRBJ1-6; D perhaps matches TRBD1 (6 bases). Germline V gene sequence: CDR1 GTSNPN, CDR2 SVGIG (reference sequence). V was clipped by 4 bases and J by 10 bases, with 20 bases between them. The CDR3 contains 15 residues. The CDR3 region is CAWMVRTGGRSPLHF. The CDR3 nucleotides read TGTGCCTGGATGGTGAGGACGGGGGGCAGATCACCCCTCCACTTT.

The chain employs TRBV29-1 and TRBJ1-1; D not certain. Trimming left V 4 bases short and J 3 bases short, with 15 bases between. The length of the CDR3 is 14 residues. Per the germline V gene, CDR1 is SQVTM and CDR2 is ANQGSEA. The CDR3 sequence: CSVVRHGSDTEAFF. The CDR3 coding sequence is TGCAGCGTTGTAAGACATGGAAGCGACACTGAAGCTTTCTTT.

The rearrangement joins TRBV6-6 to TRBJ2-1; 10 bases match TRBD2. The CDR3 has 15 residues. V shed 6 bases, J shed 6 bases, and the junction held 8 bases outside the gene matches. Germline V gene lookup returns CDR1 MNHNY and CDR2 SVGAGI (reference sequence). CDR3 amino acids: CASRPSGGARNEQFF. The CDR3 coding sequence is TGTGCCAGCAGACCGAGCGGGGGGGCCCGCAATGAGCAGTTCTTC.